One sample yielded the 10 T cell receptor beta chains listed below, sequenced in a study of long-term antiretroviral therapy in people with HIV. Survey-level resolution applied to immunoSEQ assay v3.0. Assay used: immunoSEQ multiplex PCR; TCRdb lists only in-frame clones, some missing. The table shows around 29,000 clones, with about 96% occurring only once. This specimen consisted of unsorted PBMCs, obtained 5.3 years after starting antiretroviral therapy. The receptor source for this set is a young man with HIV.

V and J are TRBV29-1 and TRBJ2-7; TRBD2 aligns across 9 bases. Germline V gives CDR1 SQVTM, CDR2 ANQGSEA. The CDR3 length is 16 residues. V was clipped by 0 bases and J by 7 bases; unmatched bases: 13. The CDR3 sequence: CSVEEGRAGGLLEQYF. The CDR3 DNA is TGCAGCGTTGAAGAGGGTCGAGCGGGAGGTCTCCTAGAGCAGTACTTC.

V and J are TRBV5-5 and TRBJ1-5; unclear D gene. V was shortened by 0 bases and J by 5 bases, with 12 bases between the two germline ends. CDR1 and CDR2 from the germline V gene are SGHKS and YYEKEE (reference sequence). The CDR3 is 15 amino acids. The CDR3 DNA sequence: TGTGCCAGCAGCTTGGTTGGGCAGTTGGATCAGCCCCAGCATTTT. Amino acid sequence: CASSLVGQLDQPQHF.

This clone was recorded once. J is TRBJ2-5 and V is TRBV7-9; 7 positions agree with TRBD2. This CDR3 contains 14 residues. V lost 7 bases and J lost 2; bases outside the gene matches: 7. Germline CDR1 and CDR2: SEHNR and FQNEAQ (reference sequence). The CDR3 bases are TGTGCCAGCACCGTTGGGGAGGGTCAAGAGACCCAGTACTTC. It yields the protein CASTVGEGQETQYF.

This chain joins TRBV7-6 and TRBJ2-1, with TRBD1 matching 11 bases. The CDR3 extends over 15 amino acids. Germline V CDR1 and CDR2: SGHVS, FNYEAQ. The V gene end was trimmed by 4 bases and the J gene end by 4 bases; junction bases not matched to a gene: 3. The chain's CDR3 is CASSSGTGGYNEQFF. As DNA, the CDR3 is TGTGCCAGCAGCTCCGGGACAGGGGGTTACAATGAGCAGTTCTTC.

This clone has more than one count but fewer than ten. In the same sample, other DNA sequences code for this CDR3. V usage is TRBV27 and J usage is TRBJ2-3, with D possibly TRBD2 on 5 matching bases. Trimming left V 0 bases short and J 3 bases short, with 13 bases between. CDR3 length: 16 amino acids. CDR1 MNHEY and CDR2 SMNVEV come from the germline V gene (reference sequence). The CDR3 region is CASSLSLGRRTDTQYF. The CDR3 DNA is TGTGCCAGCAGTTTATCCCTCGGCCGGAGGACAGATACGCAGTATTTT.

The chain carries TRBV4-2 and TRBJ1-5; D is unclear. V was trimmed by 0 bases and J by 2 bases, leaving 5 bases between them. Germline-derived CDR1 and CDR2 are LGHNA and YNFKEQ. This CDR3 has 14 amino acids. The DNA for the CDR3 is TGTGCCAGCAGCCAAGACAGAGGCAATCAGCCCCAGCATTTT. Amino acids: CASSQDRGNQPQHF.

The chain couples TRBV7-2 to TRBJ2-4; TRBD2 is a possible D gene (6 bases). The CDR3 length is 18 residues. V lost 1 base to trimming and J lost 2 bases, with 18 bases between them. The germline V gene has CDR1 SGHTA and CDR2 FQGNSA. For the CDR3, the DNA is TGTGCCAGCAGCTTAGACCCCGGTCGTGGGGGGTCCAAAAACATTCAGTACTTC. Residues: CASSLDPGRGGSKNIQYF.

The CDR3: CASSLRDSSTYEQYF. CDR3 in DNA: TGTGCCAGCAGCCTCCGGGACAGTAGTACCTACGAGCAGTACTTC. This rearrangement joins TRBV9 to TRBJ2-7; 7 bases line up with TRBD1. V was pared by 4 bases and J by 2 bases, with 9 bases of the junction left unmatched. The CDR3 totals 15 residues. Germline values: CDR1 SGDLS, CDR2 YYNGEE.

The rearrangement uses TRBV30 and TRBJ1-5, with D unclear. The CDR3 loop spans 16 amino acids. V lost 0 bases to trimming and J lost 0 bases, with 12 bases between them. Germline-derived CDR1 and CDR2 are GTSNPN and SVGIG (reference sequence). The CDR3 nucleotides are TGTGCCTGGAGTGTTCGGGCAGTTTATAGCAATCAGCCCCAGCATTTT. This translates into CAWSVRAVYSNQPQHF.

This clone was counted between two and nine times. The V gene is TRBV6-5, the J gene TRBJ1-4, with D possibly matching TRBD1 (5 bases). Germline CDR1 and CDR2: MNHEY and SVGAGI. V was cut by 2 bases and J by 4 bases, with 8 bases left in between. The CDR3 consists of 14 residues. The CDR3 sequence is CASSYGGYNEKLFF. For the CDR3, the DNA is TGTGCCAGCAGTTACGGGGGGTATAATGAAAAACTGTTTTTT.